This T cell receptor (beta chain) comes out of a study of blood T cell repertoires in COVID-19. Clones were read by immunoSEQ multiplex PCR, and TCRdb kept only the in-frame ones, dropping some. Of over 200,000 clones in the sample, around four fifths are singletons; the top ten hold around 8.7%. This CDR3 has 14 amino acids. V gave up 3 bases and J gave up 6 bases; unmatched junction bases: 9. Germline V CDR1 and CDR2: GTSNPN, SVGIG (reference sequence). Specimen: peripheral blood. The chain recombines TRBV30 with TRBJ1-2; 8 nucleotides align to TRBD1. This TCR derives from a woman between 45 and 65 years old with acute or convalescent COVID-19. CDR3 region: CAWSGKDRAHGYTF. CDR3 bases: TGTGCCTGGAGCGGAAAGGACAGGGCACATGGCTACACCTTC.